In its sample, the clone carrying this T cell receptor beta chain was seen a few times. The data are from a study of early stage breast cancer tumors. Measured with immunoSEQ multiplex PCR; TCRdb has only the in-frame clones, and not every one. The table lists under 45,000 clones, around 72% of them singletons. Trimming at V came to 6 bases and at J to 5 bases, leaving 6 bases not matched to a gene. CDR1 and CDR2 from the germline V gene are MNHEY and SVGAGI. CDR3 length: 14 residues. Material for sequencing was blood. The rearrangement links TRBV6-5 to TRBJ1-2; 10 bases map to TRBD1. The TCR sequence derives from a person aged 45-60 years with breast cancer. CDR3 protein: CASRQTGGEYGYTF. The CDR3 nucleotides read TGTGCCAGCAGGCAGACAGGGGGCGAGTATGGCTACACCTTC.